Shown below are 21 T cell receptor beta chains from a single sample sequenced in a study of blood T cell repertoires in COVID-19. Generated by immunoSEQ multiplex PCR, the TCRdb table keeps only in-frame clones and is missing some. This table holds 110,000 or so clones, 85% found once. The sample consisted of peripheral blood. Source of these receptors: a human donor in a cohort sampled during active COVID-19.

This clone turned up a few times. The rearrangement joins TRBV29-1 to TRBJ2-1; 11 bases map to TRBD1. Germline loops: CDR1 SQVTM, CDR2 ANQGSEA. The CDR3 has 13 amino acids. V lost 3 bases to trimming and J lost 9 bases; unmatched junction nucleotides: 4. CDR3 DNA sequence: TGCAGCGTTGATTGGACAGGGGGCTTTGAGCAGTTCTTC. It is translated as CSVDWTGGFEQFF.

This chain connects TRBV27 to TRBJ2-7, with D possibly being TRBD1 (8 bases). This CDR3 spans 15 amino acids. CDR1 MNHEY and CDR2 SMNVEV come from the germline V gene (reference sequence). Deletions cut 5 bases from V and 6 bases from J, with 20 bases between. CDR3 coding DNA: TGTGCCAGCAGTGTAAACAGGGGGGGTGAGGGCGAGCAGTACTTC. This encodes CASSVNRGGEGEQYF.

The V and J genes are TRBV2 and TRBJ1-1; 7 bases line up with TRBD1. Germline CDR1 SNHLY, CDR2 FYNNEI. V lost 6 bases and J lost 0; bases outside the gene matches: 7. This CDR3 spans 15 amino acids. CDR3 DNA sequence: TGTGCCAGCAGAGGCAGGGGGGCGGTGAACACTGAAGCTTTCTTT. It translates to CASRGRGAVNTEAFF.

This chain uses TRBV10-3 with TRBJ2-3, with 10 bases that match TRBD2. V lost 7 bases, J lost 5 bases, and 6 bases stayed unmatched. Germline assignment: CDR1 ENHRY and CDR2 SYGVKD. The CDR3 has 14 residues. The CDR3 loop reads CAIKERGGLDTQYF. The CDR3, as DNA: TGTGCCATCAAAGAGCGGGGGGGCTTAGATACGCAGTATTTT.

The rearrangement uses TRBV7-2 and TRBJ1-5; D perhaps matches TRBD1 (6 bases). Germline values: CDR1 SGHTA, CDR2 FQGNSA. Between the trimmed V and J ends, which lost 6 bases and 7 bases, there was a span of 16 bases. This CDR3 spans 14 amino acids. CDR3 loop: CASRDRDKGQPQHF. In nucleotides, the CDR3 is TGTGCCAGCAGGGACCGGGACAAAGGACAGCCCCAGCATTTT.

The genes are TRBV6-6 and TRBJ1-4; perhaps TRBD1 as D (6 bases). There are 12 residues in the CDR3. V was trimmed by 6 bases and J by 12 bases, leaving 14 bases between them. Germline V lookup: CDR1 MNHNY, CDR2 SVGAGI (reference sequence). Here the CDR3 reads CASSFLGGELFF. The DNA of the CDR3 is TGTGCCAGCAGCTTCCTAGGGGGGGAACTGTTTTTT.

V and J are TRBV7-9 and TRBJ1-2; the match to TRBD1 covers 9 bases. This CDR3 spans 15 amino acids. Per the germline V gene, CDR1 is SEHNR and CDR2 is FQNEAQ (reference sequence). V gave up 0 bases and J gave up 8 bases; unmatched junction bases: 7. The DNA for the CDR3 is TGTGCCAGCAGCTTAGCCCTACAGGGGGCAGGGGGCTACACCTTC. Protein sequence: CASSLALQGAGGYTF.

J is TRBJ2-3 and V is TRBV28; weak D call: TRBD2 (7 bases). This CDR3 is 16 amino acids long. Germline assignment: CDR1 MDHEN and CDR2 SYDVKM. V shed 2 bases and J shed 4 bases, with 16 bases lying between them. The CDR3, as DNA: TGTGCCAGCAGTTTACGGGCGGGGGCGCCTCCAGATACGCAGTATTTT. As protein: CASSLRAGAPPDTQYF.

The chain recombines TRBV7-3 with TRBJ2-1; maybe TRBD1 (5 bases). The ends were cut back, 5 bases at V and 6 bases at J, with 17 bases in the middle. Per germline, CDR1 SGHTA and CDR2 FQGTGA. CDR3 length: 15 amino acids. In DNA, the CDR3 is TGTGCCAGCAGCCAGGGTAGAGGCAATGGCAATGAGCAGTTCTTC. This encodes CASSQGRGNGNEQFF.

In this sample, this clone turned up a few times. The V and J genes are TRBV7-2 and TRBJ1-3, with TRBD1 identical over 11 bases. The CDR3 has 15 residues. Germline V gene sequence: CDR1 SGHTA, CDR2 FQGNSA. Trimming took 5 bases from V and 4 from J; bases not matched to a gene: 4. The CDR3 is CASSVGQGAGNTIYF. The DNA for the CDR3 is TGTGCCAGCAGCGTAGGACAGGGGGCAGGAAACACCATATATTTT.

This rearrangement joins TRBV7-9 to TRBJ1-6; 7 positions agree with TRBD1. The trim removed 10 bases at V and 8 bases at J, leaving 8 bases unmatched. The CDR3 runs to 13 residues. CDR1 and CDR2 (germline): SEHNR, FQNEAQ (reference sequence). DNA of the CDR3: TGTGCCAACGCCAGGGGGGCGGATTCACCCCTCCACTTT. Residues: CANARGADSPLHF.

The chain recombines TRBV2 with TRBJ1-6; D is unresolved. Trimming stripped 6 bases from V and 9 bases from J, with 12 bases between. Germline-derived CDR1 and CDR2 are SNHLY and FYNNEI. This CDR3 region has 13 residues. The chain's CDR3 is CASSVEPGSPLHF. In DNA, the CDR3 is TGTGCCAGCAGCGTCGAACCAGGTTCACCCCTCCACTTT.

The genes are TRBV10-2 and TRBJ2-7, with TRBD2 matching over 8 bases. The J segment lost 0 bases and the V segment lost 6 bases, leaving 7 bases of the junction unmatched. The CDR3 runs to 15 residues. Germline V gene lookup returns CDR1 WSHSY and CDR2 SAAADI. The CDR3 DNA sequence: TGCGCCAGCAGCTTTAGCGGGGACCCCTCCTACGAGCAGTACTTC. Amino acids: CASSFSGDPSYEQYF.

V and J are TRBV5-1 and TRBJ2-7, with 7 bases lining up with TRBD1. CDR1 and CDR2 from the germline V gene are SGHRS and YFSETQ. J lost 1 base, V lost 1 base, and 5 bases had no gene match. There are 15 residues in the CDR3. This chain's CDR3 is CASSLYYRGSYEQYF. Written as DNA, the CDR3 is TGCGCCAGCAGCTTGTATTACAGGGGTTCCTACGAGCAGTACTTC.

The sample holds one count of this clone. V and J are TRBV28 and TRBJ2-1, with D unresolved. V lost 10 bases and J lost 0, with 10 bases in between. The CDR3 is made up of 13 amino acids. In germline, CDR1 is MDHEN, CDR2 SYDVKM. CDR3 nucleotide sequence: TGTGCCACCAGCTCGGGCTCCTACAATGAGCAGTTCTTC. This sequence encodes CATSSGSYNEQFF.

The chain uses TRBV29-1 and TRBJ2-1; the match to TRBD2 covers 9 bases. The CDR3 runs 15 residues. The V gene end was trimmed by 0 bases and the J gene end by 6 bases; junction bases not matched to a gene: 6. The germline gives CDR1 SQVTM, CDR2 ANQGSEA. CDR3 in DNA: TGCAGCGTTGAAGAGGGGCTGCGGGGGGGCAATGAGCAGTTCTTC. It specifies CSVEEGLRGGNEQFF.

The V gene is TRBV5-1, the J gene TRBJ1-5, with D possibly being TRBD1 (6 bases). The CDR3 has 14 residues. Germline-derived CDR1 and CDR2 are SGHRS and YFSETQ. V lost 4 bases and J lost 3, with 11 bases in between. In DNA, the CDR3 is TGCGCCAGCAGCCCTACAGGGAACAATCAGCCCCAGCATTTT. This encodes CASSPTGNNQPQHF.

V gene TRBV30 combines with J gene TRBJ2-1, with 7 bases that match TRBD1. The junction had 6 bases not matched to a gene; V was cut back by 1 base and J by 15 bases. The V gene's germline CDR1 is GTSNPN and CDR2 SVGIG (reference sequence). There are 11 residues in the CDR3. CDR3 sequence: CAWSAGGTTFF. CDR3 DNA: TGTGCCTGGAGTGCAGGGGGTACCACGTTCTTC. The full variable domain, in which reference TRBV30 and TRBJ2-1 provide the parts outside the CDR3, is SQTIHQWPATLVQPVGSPLSLECTVEGTSNPNLYWYRQAAGRGLQLLFYSVGIGQISSEVPQNLSASRPQDRQFILSSKKLLLSDSGFYLCAWSAGGTTFFGPGTRLTVL.

A single count supports this clone. The CDR3 DNA is TGTGCCACTACCCAGGGGCCGAGCTCCTACGAGCAGTACTTC. This translates into CATTQGPSSYEQYF. The V call is TRBV5-4, the J call TRBJ2-7; D may be TRBD1 (6 bases). The CDR3 loop spans 14 amino acids. Germline V CDR1 and CDR2: SGHNT, YYREEE (reference sequence). The V and J ends lost 9 bases and 0 bases respectively, with 16 bases between them.

The chain has TRBV15 and TRBJ1-5; 7 bases are a match to TRBD1. The CDR3 sequence is 14 residues long. CDR1 is LNHNV and CDR2 is YYDKDF in the germline V gene (reference sequence). V lost 2 bases to trimming and J lost 4 bases; unmatched junction nucleotides: 2. The CDR3 DNA reads as TGTGCCACCAGCAGATTGACAGGGAATCAGCCCCAGCATTTT. Its protein is CATSRLTGNQPQHF. The full variable domain, rest sourced from reference TRBV15 and TRBJ1-5, is DAMVIQNPRYQVTQFGKPVTLSCSQTLNHNVMYWYQQKSSQAPKLLFHYYDKDFNNEADTPDNFQSRRPNTSFCFLDIRSPGLGDTAMYLCATSRLTGNQPQHFGDGTRLSIL.

The V gene is TRBV2, the J gene TRBJ2-1; D might be TRBD1 (5 bases). Trimming pared 4 bases from V and 0 bases from J, leaving 10 bases between. From germline, CDR1 is SNHLY and CDR2 FYNNEI. The CDR3 is 15 residues long. The CDR3 DNA sequence: TGTGCCAGCAGTGTAGGACAAAGCTCCTACAATGAGCAGTTCTTC. Translation gives CASSVGQSSYNEQFF. The full variable domain, in which reference TRBV2 and TRBJ2-1 provide the parts outside the CDR3, is EPEVTQTPSHQVTQMGQEVILRCVPISNHLYFYWYRQILGQKVEFLVSFYNNEISEKSEIFDDQFSVERPDGSNFTLKIRSTKLEDSAMYFCASSVGQSSYNEQFFGPGTRLTVL.